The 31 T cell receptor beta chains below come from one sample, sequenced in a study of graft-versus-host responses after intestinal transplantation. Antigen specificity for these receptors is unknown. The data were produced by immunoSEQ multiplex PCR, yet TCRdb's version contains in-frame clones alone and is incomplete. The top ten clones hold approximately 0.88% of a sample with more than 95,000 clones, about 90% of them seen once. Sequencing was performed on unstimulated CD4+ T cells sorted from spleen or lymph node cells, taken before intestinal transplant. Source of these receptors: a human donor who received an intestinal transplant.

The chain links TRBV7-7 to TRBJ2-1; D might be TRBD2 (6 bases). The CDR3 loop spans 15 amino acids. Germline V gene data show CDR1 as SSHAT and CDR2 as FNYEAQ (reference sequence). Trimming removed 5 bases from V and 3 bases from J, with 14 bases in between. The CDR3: CASSPFPGSYNEQFF. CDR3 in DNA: TGTGCCAGCAGCCCATTCCCCGGGAGCTACAATGAGCAGTTCTTC.

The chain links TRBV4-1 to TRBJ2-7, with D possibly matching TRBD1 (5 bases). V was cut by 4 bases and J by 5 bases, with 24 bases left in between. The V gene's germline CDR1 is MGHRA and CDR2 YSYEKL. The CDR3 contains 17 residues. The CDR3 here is CASSPYVQTGRVNEQYF. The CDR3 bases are TGCGCCAGCAGCCCATACGTTCAGACCGGCAGGGTTAACGAGCAGTACTTC.

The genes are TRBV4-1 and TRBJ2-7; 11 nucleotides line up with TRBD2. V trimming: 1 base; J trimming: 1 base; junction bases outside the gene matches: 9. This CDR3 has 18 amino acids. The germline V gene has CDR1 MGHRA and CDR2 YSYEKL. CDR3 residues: CASSQGRLAGSLSYEQYF. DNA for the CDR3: TGCGCCAGCAGCCAAGGTCGACTAGCGGGGAGCCTATCCTACGAGCAGTACTTC.

CDR3 region: CASSSRLGGTLGQYF. CDR3 in DNA: TGTGCCAGTAGTTCCCGCCTTGGGGGAACGTTGGGGCAGTACTTC. The rearrangement joins TRBV19 to TRBJ2-7; TRBD1 or TRBD2 may be the D gene (5 bases each). The CDR3 runs to 15 residues. CDR1 is LNHDA, CDR2 SQIVND, per germline (reference sequence). The V end was cut by 5 bases, the J end by 9 bases, with 23 bases between.

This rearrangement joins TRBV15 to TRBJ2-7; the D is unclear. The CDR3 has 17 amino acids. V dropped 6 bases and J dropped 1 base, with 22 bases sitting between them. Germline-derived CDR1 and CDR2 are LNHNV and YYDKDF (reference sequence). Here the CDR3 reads CATRQDLGPERSYEQYF. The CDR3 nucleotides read TGTGCCACCAGGCAGGATCTTGGTCCTGAGAGATCCTACGAGCAGTACTTC.

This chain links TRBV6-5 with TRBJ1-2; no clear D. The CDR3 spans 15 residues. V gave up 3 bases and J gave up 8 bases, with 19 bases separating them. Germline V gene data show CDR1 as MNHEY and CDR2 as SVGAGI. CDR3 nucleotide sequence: TGTGCCAGCAGTTATACCGGACGTCGGGGTCGGGGCTACACCTTC. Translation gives CASSYTGRRGRGYTF.

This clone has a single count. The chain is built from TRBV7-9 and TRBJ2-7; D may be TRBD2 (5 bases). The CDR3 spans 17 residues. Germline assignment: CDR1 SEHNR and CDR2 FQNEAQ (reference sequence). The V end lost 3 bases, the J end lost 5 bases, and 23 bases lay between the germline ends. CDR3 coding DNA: TGTGCCAGCAGCTTGTCCTCTGGAGCGGCCCGGCGGAACGAGCAGTACTTC. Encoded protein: CASSLSSGAARRNEQYF. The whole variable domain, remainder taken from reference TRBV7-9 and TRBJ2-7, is DTGVSQNPRHKITKRGQNVTFRCDPISEHNRLYWYRQTLGQGPEFLTYFQNEAQLEKSRLLSDRFSAERPKGSFSTLEIQRTEQGDSAMYLCASSLSSGAARRNEQYFGPGTRLTVT.

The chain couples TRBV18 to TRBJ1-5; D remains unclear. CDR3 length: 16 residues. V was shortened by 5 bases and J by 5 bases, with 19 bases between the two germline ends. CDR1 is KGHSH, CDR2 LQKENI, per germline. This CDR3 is CASSSTQFAEDQPQHF. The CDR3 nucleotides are TGTGCCAGCTCATCTACCCAGTTCGCGGAAGATCAGCCCCAGCATTTT.

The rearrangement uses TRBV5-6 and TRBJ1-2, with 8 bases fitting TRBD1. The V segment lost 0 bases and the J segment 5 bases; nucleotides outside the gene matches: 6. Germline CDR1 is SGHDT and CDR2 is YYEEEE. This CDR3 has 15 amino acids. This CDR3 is CASSLAAGGYYGYTF. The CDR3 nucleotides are TGTGCCAGCAGCTTGGCCGCAGGGGGCTATTATGGCTACACCTTC. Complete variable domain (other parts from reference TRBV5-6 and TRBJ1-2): DAGVTQSPTHLIKTRGQQVTLRCSPKSGHDTVSWYQQALGQGPQFIFQYYEEEERQRGNFPDRFSGHQFPNYSSELNVNALLLGDSALYLCASSLAAGGYYGYTFGSGTRLTVV.

DNA of the CDR3: TGTGCCAGCTCATCCTTTCCAAACACTGAAGCTTTCTTT. This encodes CASSSFPNTEAFF. The rearrangement joins TRBV18 to TRBJ1-1; the D is unclear. Trimming cost V 5 bases and J 2 bases, with 9 bases left between them. Germline lookup yields CDR1 KGHSH and CDR2 LQKENI. The CDR3 spans 13 residues.

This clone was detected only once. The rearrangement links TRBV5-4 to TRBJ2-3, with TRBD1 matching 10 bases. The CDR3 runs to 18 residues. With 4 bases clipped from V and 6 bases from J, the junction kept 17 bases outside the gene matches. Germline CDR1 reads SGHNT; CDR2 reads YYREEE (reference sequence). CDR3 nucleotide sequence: TGTGCCAGCAGCGGGGGACAGGGGTTAAATCTTATTTATGATACGCAGTATTTT. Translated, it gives CASSGGQGLNLIYDTQYF.

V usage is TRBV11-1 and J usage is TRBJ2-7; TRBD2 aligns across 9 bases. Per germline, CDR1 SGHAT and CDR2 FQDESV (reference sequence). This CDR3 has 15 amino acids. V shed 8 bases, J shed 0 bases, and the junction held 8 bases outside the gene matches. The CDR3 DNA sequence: TGTGCCAGCTCAATCGGACTAGCGAGCTCCTACGAGCAGTACTTC. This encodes CASSIGLASSYEQYF.

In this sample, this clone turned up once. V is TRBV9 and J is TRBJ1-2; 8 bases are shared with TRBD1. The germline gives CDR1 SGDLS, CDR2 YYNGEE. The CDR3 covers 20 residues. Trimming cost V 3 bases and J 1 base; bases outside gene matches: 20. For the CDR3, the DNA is TGTGCCAGCAGCGGAGCCTTTCTTGGGACAGGCCCGGGTCGTAACTATGGCTACACCTTC. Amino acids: CASSGAFLGTGPGRNYGYTF.

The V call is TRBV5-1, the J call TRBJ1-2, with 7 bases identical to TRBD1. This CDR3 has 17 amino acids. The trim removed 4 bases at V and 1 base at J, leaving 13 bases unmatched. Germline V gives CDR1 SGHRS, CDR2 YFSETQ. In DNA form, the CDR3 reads TGCGCCAGCAGCCTCGGTGACAGGGTTTACGTTAACTATGGCTACACCTTC. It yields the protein CASSLGDRVYVNYGYTF.

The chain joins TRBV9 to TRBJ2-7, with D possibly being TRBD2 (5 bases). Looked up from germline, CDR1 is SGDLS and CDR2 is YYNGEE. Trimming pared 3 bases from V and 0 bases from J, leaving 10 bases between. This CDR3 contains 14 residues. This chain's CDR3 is CASSAGLHSYEQYF. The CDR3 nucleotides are TGTGCCAGCAGCGCGGGGTTACACTCCTACGAGCAGTACTTC.

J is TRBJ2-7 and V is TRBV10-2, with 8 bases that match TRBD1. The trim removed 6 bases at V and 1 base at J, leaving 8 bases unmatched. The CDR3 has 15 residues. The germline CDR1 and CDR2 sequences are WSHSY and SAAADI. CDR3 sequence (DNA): TGCGCCAGCAGAGACGGGACAGGACTTTCCTACGAGCAGTACTTC. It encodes CASRDGTGLSYEQYF.

CDR3 in amino acids: CASSWVPGLATQYF. The CDR3 DNA reads TGTGCCAGCAGCTGGGTCCCGGGACTAGCTACCCAGTACTTC. The chain recombines TRBV11-2 with TRBJ2-5; 9 positions match TRBD2. Losses at the gene ends were 4 bases for V and 8 bases for J; bases not matched to a gene: 8. Germline CDR1 reads SGHAT; CDR2 reads FQNNGV. The CDR3 loop spans 14 amino acids.

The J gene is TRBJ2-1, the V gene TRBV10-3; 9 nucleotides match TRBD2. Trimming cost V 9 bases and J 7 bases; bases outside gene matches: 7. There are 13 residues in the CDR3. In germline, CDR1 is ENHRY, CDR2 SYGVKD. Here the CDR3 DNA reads TGTGCCATTCTGGGACTAGCAGAGAATGAGCAGTTCTTC. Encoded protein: CAILGLAENEQFF.

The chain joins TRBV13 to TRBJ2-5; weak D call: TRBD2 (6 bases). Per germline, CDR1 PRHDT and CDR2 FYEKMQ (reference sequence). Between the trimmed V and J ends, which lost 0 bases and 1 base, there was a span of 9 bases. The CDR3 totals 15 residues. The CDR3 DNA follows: TGTGCCAGCAGCTTAGGCCTTAGCGGCCAAGAGACCCAGTACTTC. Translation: CASSLGLSGQETQYF.

The CDR3 coding sequence is TGTGCCAGCAGTTCTGGGGAAGGGACTGAAGCTTTCTTT. Amino acid sequence: CASSSGEGTEAFF. The rearrangement links TRBV27 to TRBJ1-1, with D unclear. There are 13 residues in the CDR3. Per germline, CDR1 MNHEY and CDR2 SMNVEV (reference sequence). The V end lost 4 bases, the J end lost 5 bases, and 11 bases lay between the germline ends.

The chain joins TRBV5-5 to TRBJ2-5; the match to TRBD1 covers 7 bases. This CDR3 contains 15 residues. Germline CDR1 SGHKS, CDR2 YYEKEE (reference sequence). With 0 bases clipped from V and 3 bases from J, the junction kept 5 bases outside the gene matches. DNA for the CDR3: TGTGCCAGCAGCTTGGCGGGACAGAGAAAAGAGACCCAGTACTTC. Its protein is CASSLAGQRKETQYF.

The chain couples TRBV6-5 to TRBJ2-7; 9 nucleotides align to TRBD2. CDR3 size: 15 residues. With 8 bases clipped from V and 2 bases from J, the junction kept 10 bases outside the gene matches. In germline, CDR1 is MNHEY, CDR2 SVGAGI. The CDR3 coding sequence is TGTGCCAGCTCAAACCGCGGGAGGGCCACCTACGAGCAGTACTTC. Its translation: CASSNRGRATYEQYF.

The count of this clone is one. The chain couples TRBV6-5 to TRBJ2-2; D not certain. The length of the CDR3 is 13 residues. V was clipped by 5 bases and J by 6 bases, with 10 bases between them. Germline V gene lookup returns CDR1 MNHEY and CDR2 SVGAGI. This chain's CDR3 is CASSMPPAGELFF. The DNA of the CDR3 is TGTGCCAGCAGTATGCCCCCGGCCGGGGAGCTGTTTTTT.

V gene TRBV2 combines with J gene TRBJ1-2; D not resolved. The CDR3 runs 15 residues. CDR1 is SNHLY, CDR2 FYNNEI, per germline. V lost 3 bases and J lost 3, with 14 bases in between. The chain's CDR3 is CASSEVRQLHYGYTF. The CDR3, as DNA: TGTGCCAGCAGTGAGGTCCGGCAGCTGCACTATGGCTACACCTTC.

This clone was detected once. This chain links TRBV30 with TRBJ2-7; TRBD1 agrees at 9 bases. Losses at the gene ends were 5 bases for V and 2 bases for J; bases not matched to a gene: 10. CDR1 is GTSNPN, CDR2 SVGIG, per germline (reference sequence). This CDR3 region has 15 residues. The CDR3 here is CAWASGDRVPYEQYF. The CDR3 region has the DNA TGTGCCTGGGCCTCCGGGGACAGGGTCCCCTACGAGCAGTACTTC.

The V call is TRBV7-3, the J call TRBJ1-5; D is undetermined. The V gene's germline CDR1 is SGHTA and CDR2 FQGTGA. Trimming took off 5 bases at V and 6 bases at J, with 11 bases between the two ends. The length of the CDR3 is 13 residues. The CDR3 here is CASSRAVGQPQHF. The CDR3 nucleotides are TGTGCCAGCAGCCGCGCGGTAGGTCAGCCCCAGCATTTT.

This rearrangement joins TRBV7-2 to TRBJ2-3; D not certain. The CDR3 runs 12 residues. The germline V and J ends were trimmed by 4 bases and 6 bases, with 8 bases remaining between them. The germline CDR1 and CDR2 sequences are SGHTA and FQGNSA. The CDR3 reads CASSYQRDTQYF. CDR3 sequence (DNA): TGTGCCAGCAGCTATCAACGCGATACGCAGTATTTT.

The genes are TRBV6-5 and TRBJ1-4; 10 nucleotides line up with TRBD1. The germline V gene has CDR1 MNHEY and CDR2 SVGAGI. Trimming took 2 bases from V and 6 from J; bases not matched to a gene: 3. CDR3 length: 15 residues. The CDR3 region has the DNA TGTGCCAGCAGTTACGGGGACAGGGGAGATGAAAAACTGTTTTTT. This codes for CASSYGDRGDEKLFF.

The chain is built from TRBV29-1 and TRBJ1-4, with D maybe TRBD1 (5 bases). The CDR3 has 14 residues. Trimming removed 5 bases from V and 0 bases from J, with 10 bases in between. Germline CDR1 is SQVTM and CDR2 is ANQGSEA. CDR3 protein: CSVHGGATNEKLFF. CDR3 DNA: TGCAGCGTTCACGGGGGAGCAACTAATGAAAAACTGTTTTTT.

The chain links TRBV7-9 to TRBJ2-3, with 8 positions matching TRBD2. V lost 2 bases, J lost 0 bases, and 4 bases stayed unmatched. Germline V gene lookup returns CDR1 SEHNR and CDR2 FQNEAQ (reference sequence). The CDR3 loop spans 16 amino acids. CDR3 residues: CASSLRLAGSTDTQYF. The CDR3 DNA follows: TGTGCCAGCAGCTTACGTCTAGCGGGTAGCACAGATACGCAGTATTTT.

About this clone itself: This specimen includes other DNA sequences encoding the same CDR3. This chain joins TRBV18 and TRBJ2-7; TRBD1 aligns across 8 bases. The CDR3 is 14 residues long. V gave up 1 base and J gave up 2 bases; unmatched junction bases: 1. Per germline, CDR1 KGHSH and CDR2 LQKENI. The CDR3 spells CASSPRQGTYEQYF. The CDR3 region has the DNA TGTGCCAGCTCACCACGACAGGGGACCTACGAGCAGTACTTC.